Detailed here is one TCR delta chain. The antigen is not known. The data are from a study of Vδ1+ human thymocytes. General study findings and limits: Despite high sort purity, roughly a fifth of thymic T cell receptor delta sequences were Vdelta2. Thymic TRG and TRD repertoires appeared highly polyclonal. The authors advised highly purified populations and single-cell validation.

Germline CDR1 GEAIGNYY, CDR2 EKD. This CDR3 spans 14 amino acids. Trimming pared 6 bases from V and 5 bases from J, leaving 18 bases between. RNA was extracted from the cells and then reverse transcribed. Pooled V-gene forward primers with one constant-region reverse primer generated the CDR3 amplicons by multiplex PCR. TCRdb reprocessed the multiplex PCR reads using CATT. Of about 73,000 delta-chain clones in the sample, 30% to 40% were seen once. After alphabeta T cell depletion, CD3+ Vdelta1+ Vdelta2- thymocytes were sorted. The source of this sequence is a boy under two years old who had congenital heart surgery. The sample consisted of Vdelta1+ gamma-delta thymocytes from the thymus. Subset noted: FACS-sorted CD3+ TCRalphabeta- TCRVdelta1+ TCRVdelta2- thymocytes. V is TRDV2 and J is TRDJ1; D is uncertain. CDR3 sequence: CACLFRVRLDKLIF. For the CDR3, the DNA is TGTGCCTGTTTATTCCGGGTAAGGTTGGATAAACTCATCTTT.